This TCR beta chain was sequenced for a study of blood T cell repertoires in COVID-19. Data came from immunoSEQ multiplex PCR; TCRdb stores just in-frame clones and leaves some out. The table lists 110,000 to 150,000 clones, 75% to 90% of them singletons. CDR3 length: 14 amino acids. V shed 10 bases and J shed 0 bases, with 15 bases lying between them. Germline CDR1 and CDR2: ENHRY and SYGVKD. The chain carries TRBV10-3 and TRBJ1-1; D may be TRBD1 (6 bases). The sequencing input was peripheral blood. The sequence was collected from a woman aged 55-70 years with active COVID-19. The CDR3 protein is CATLLGQMNTEAFF. The DNA for the CDR3 is TGTGCCACCCTCCTAGGACAGATGAACACTGAAGCTTTCTTT.